This T cell receptor (beta chain) was retrieved from a study of PD-1 blockade in classical Hodgkin lymphoma. TCRdb keeps only in-frame clones here, not all; method: immunoSEQ multiplex PCR. The sample consists of tens of thousands of clones, 90% of them appearing once. This CDR3 spans 15 amino acids. The V end lost 8 bases, the J end lost 5 bases, and 19 bases lay between the germline ends. Germline assignment: CDR1 GTSNPN and CDR2 SVGIG (reference sequence). The time point here: cycle 4 day 1 (C4D1), after less than 7 weeks of nivolumab. Every patient experienced relapse after autologous stem cell transplantation, and brentuximab vedotin exposure varied.

The input for sequencing was peripheral blood mononuclear cells (PBMCs), taken before the fourth cycle of nivolumab. The chain has TRBV30 and TRBJ1-6, with D possibly TRBD1 on 5 matching bases. This receptor was taken from a human donor with classical Hodgkin lymphoma. CDR3 nucleotides: TGTGCCAGGCTGGAAGGAGAAGGGGATAATTCACCCCTCCACTTT. The encoded protein is CARLEGEGDNSPLHF.